The entry below gives a single T cell receptor beta chain sequence along with its context. What it binds is unknown. The data derive from a study of cytomegalovirus exposure and HLA in healthy donors. Findings and limits, study-wide: One later analysis reportedly identified an Asian-associated ancestry cluster that showed fewer N-insertions than the approximately 700-donor mean. Association of a missense DCLRE1C variant with TCR beta V- and J-gene trimming was reported in a later analysis.

This cohort consisted of healthy bone marrow donors. PCR used 60 Vbeta primers and 13 Jbeta primers. Profiled with immunoSEQ multiplex PCR; TCRdb holds only in-frame clones, not every one. Of 130,000 or so clones in the sample, just under 75% were seen once. The receptor's source is a man aged 35-49 years in good health and CMV-seropositive. Specimen: PBMCs.

The CDR3 nucleotides are TGTGCCAGCAGCTTAGCGGGGGGCGGCCATAATGAAAAACTGTTTTTT. This codes for CASSLAGGGHNEKLFF. The J gene is TRBJ1-4, the V gene TRBV13; a possible D gene is TRBD1 (6 bases). Trimming cost V 1 base and J 4 bases, with 13 bases left between them. The CDR3 is 16 residues long. The germline V gene has CDR1 PRHDT and CDR2 FYEKMQ (reference sequence).